This T cell receptor (beta chain) is from a study of cytomegalovirus exposure and HLA in healthy donors. Study findings and constraints: Most observed TCR sequences were rare, whereas some public TCRs were detected in many donors. TCR clusters originating in the first cohort tended to co-occur in the 120 validation repertoires, according to a later analysis. Among TCR beta chains, those listed as cytomegalovirus-associated numbered over 150. Using the classifier, cytomegalovirus status was reportedly diagnosed with high specificity and sensitivity.

Details on this clone: As yet, its antigen is unknown.

The CDR3 has 18 amino acids. From germline, CDR1 is MNHEY and CDR2 SMNVEV (reference sequence). Trimming pared 2 bases from V and 0 bases from J, leaving 17 bases between. Profiling relied on immunoSEQ multiplex PCR, and the TCRdb table lists in-frame clones only, not all of them. This sample has hundreds of thousands of clones; approximately 86% occur once, and the top ten carry 0.95% to 1.5%. The source of this sequence is a woman under 40 in good health and CMV-seropositive. This chain joins TRBV27 and TRBJ1-3, with unresolved D. The sample was PBMCs. The CDR3 DNA reads as TGTGCCAGCAGTTTAAGGACTCCAAGCTATTCCTCTGGAAACACCATATATTTT. Translation: CASSLRTPSYSSGNTIYF.